What follows are 3 T cell receptor beta chains derived from one specimen sequenced in a study of cytomegalovirus exposure and HLA in healthy donors. PCR used 60 Vbeta primers and 13 Jbeta primers. Sequenced by immunoSEQ multiplex PCR; TCRdb stores in-frame clones only, minus some. This sample has around 150,000 clones; under 75% occur once, and the top ten carry about 7.1%. The sequenced sample was PBMCs. These receptor sequences come from a woman aged 60-75 years in good health and CMV-seropositive.

This sequence joins TRBV30 and TRBJ1-1; possible D gene TRBD1, 5 bases. The CDR3 has 13 amino acids. V was pared by 5 bases and J by 2 bases, with 12 bases between. CDR1 is GTSNPN and CDR2 is SVGIG in the germline V gene (reference sequence). CDR3 bases: TGTGCCTGGTCAAAGGGGCTTAACACTGAAGCTTTCTTT. Its protein is CAWSKGLNTEAFF.

The gene calls are TRBV21-1 and TRBJ1-6. TRBV21-1 is a listed pseudogene. The CDR3 sequence is 13 residues long. CDR3 in DNA: TGTGCCAGCAGCAAAGCACCGGATTCACCCCTCCACTTT. Amino acid sequence: CASSKAPDSPLHF.

Only a few counts were recorded for this clone. The chain couples TRBV30 to TRBJ2-2; D possibly corresponds to TRBD1 (6 bases). The CDR3 loop spans 15 amino acids. Trimming stripped 0 bases from V and 6 bases from J, with 14 bases between. CDR1 is GTSNPN and CDR2 is SVGIG in the germline V gene (reference sequence). The chain's CDR3 is CAWSVWGHLSGELFF. Written as DNA, the CDR3 is TGTGCCTGGAGTGTCTGGGGGCACTTATCCGGGGAGCTGTTTTTT.